This TCR beta chain was recorded in a study of control samples from healthy donors and cancer patients. The assay was immunoSEQ multiplex PCR, and TCRdb's table has in-frame clones only and misses some. The top ten clones hold more than 12% of a sample with around 53,000 clones, around 90% of them seen once. Germline CDR1 and CDR2: LNHDA and SQIVND (reference sequence). CDR3 size: 17 residues. V was clipped by 7 bases and J by 2 bases, with 18 bases between them. This chain connects TRBV19 to TRBJ2-6; possibly TRBD1 for D (7 bases). The TCR comes from a man aged 55 to 69 with head and neck cancer. Material for sequencing was PBMCs. The CDR3 region is CASNGRQGSPGANVLTF. DNA for the CDR3: TGTGCCAGTAACGGGAGACAGGGTTCCCCTGGGGCCAACGTCCTGACTTTC. Looking up the rest from reference TRBV19 and TRBJ2-6 gives the full variable domain: DGGITQSPKYLFRKEGQNVTLSCEQNLNHDAMYWYRQDPGQGLRLIYYSQIVNDFQKGDIAEGYSVSREKKESFPLTVTSAQKNPTAFYLCASNGRQGSPGANVLTFGAGSRLTVL.